This T cell receptor beta chain was captured in a study of blood T cell repertoires in COVID-19. Repertoires were generated with immunoSEQ multiplex PCR, while TCRdb's copy carries only in-frame clones and drops some. The sample has over 100,000 clones, over 60% seen once. Trimming at V came to 4 bases and at J to 1 base, leaving 9 bases not matched to a gene. Germline-derived CDR1 and CDR2 are SNHLY and FYNNEI. This CDR3 contains 17 residues. V is TRBV2 and J is TRBJ2-3; TRBD2 matches at 9 bases. This receptor was taken from a human donor in a cohort sampled during active or convalescent COVID-19. The sequenced material came from peripheral blood. The CDR3 sequence: CASSGGYLAGRTDTQYF. The CDR3 DNA is TGTGCCAGCAGTGGAGGTTATCTAGCGGGGCGCACAGATACGCAGTATTTT.